This TCR beta chain appears in the sequencing data of a study of blood T cells in healthy people across ages. Combining a sample-barcoded 5' primer with a J-beta primer mix, a second PCR ran for roughly 7 to 12 cycles. Tags on each cDNA molecule came from a template-switch adaptor with 12 random nucleotides. TCRdb re-called the 5' RACE reads with MiXCR, one entry per CDR3 protein. The sample yields 1.5 million to 2 million distinct CDR3 sequences, approximately 30% seen once. Findings and limits, study-wide: A strong correlation between TCR beta diversity and naive T cell percentage was seen. A conclusive naive versus antigen-experienced comparison was prevented by the unsorted PBMCs. Long-lived donors carried more naive CD4+ cells and greater diversity than aged donors.

The CDR3 sequence is 15 residues long. V gave up 2 bases and J gave up 3 bases, with 14 bases separating them. Germline lookup yields CDR1 SSHAT and CDR2 FNYEAQ (reference sequence). Many counts were recorded for this clonotype. Its antigen is not identified. The TCR sequence derives from a woman aged 25 to 39 in good health. The sequenced sample consisted of blood. The chain uses TRBV7-7 and TRBJ2-7; D is unclear. The CDR3 loop reads CASSLLFGPDYEQYF. DNA of the CDR3: TGTGCCAGCAGCTTACTTTTCGGGCCAGACTACGAGCAGTACTTC.